The next 14 T cell receptor beta chains were all read from a single sample in a study of regulatory T cells in long-lasting Graves disease. Stated time point: newly diagnosed GD, antithyroid drugs for less than 3 months. The TCR library was made from RNA extracted from PBMCs. CDR3 regions were amplified by Arm-PCR using iRepertoire HTBI primers to build TCR beta libraries. A single record per CDR3 protein comes from TCRdb applying MiXCR to the multiplex PCR reads. The table shows hundreds of thousands of distinct CDR3 sequences, with roughly 15% occurring only once. Another study also made use of these data, one on T cells in Graves' hyperthyroidism and ophthalmopathy.

This sample comprised peripheral blood mononuclear cells (PBMCs), obtained at new diagnosis, from a patient treated with antithyroid drugs. Every receptor here comes from a woman between 35 and 50 years old with Graves disease.

The chain employs TRBV9 and TRBJ1-5; maybe TRBD1 (5 bases). Germline V gene lookup returns CDR1 SGDLS and CDR2 YYNGEE. V lost 0 bases and J lost 8, with 15 bases in between. The CDR3 runs 15 residues. The CDR3 here is CASSVGQGGIEPQHF. CDR3 nucleotides: TGTGCCAGCAGCGTAGGGCAGGGCGGTATAGAGCCCCAGCATTTT. The full variable domain, completed using reference TRBV9 and TRBJ1-5, is DSGVTQTPKHLITATGQRVTLRCSPRSGDLSVYWYQQSLDQGLQFLIQYYNGEERAKGNILERFSAQQFPDLHSELNLSSLELGDSALYFCASSVGQGGIEPQHFGDGTRLSIL.

The chain carries TRBV19 and TRBJ2-4; D ambiguous. Per germline, CDR1 LNHDA and CDR2 SQIVND (reference sequence). Trimming pared 5 bases from V and 2 bases from J, leaving 10 bases between. This CDR3 is built from 14 residues. The CDR3 loop reads CASSRMGSKNIQYF. CDR3 coding DNA: TGTGCCAGTAGTCGCATGGGGTCCAAAAACATTCAGTACTTC. The full variable domain, rest sourced from reference TRBV19 and TRBJ2-4, is DGGITQSPKYLFRKEGQNVTLSCEQNLNHDAMYWYRQDPGQGLRLIYYSQIVNDFQKGDIAEGYSVSREKKESFPLTVTSAQKNPTAFYLCASSRMGSKNIQYFGAGTRLSVL.

Ten or more counts support this clonotype. V gene TRBV18 combines with J gene TRBJ2-7, with D hard to call. The CDR3 runs 16 residues. CDR1 and CDR2 (germline): KGHSH, LQKENI. Trimming removed 1 base from V and 4 bases from J, with 17 bases in between. The CDR3 loop reads CASSPRIGTAMYEQYF. The DNA of the CDR3 is TGTGCCAGCTCACCACGTATCGGTACAGCCATGTACGAGCAGTACTTC.

The chain combines TRBV20-1 with TRBJ2-7; D is ambiguous. V lost 1 base, J lost 1 base, and 8 bases lay in between. The germline V gene has CDR1 DFQATT and CDR2 SNEGSKA (reference sequence). This CDR3 is built from 13 residues. The CDR3 nucleotides read TGCAGTGCTAGAGGGGTTGCGTCCTACGAGCAGTACTTC. Translating it yields CSARGVASYEQYF.

The chain employs TRBV2 and TRBJ1-5; D is unclear. CDR1 and CDR2 from the germline V gene are SNHLY and FYNNEI. Trimming shortened V by 6 bases and J by 1 base, and 7 bases separated the two germline ends. The CDR3 spans 13 residues. CDR3 DNA sequence: TGTGCCAGCAGGACGGAAAGCAATCAGCCCCAGCATTTT. Its translation is CASRTESNQPQHF.

This clonotype was counted many times. One junction end disagrees with the germline gene, perhaps due to a read error. This chain links TRBV18 with TRBJ1-2; TRBD1 matches at 9 bases. There are 13 residues in the CDR3. Germline assignment: CDR1 KGHSH and CDR2 LQKENI. Here the CDR3 reads CASSPGTGYGYTF. As DNA, the CDR3 is TGCGCCAGCAGTCCCGGGACAGGGTATGGCTACACCTTC.

This chain links TRBV9 with TRBJ2-7; the D call may be TRBD1 or TRBD2 (6 bases each). V dropped 0 bases and J dropped 7 bases, with 14 bases sitting between them. This CDR3 has 14 residues. CDR1 is SGDLS and CDR2 is YYNGEE in the germline V gene. Written as DNA, the CDR3 is TGTGCCAGCAGCGTAGGTGGGGGGCTCGTAGAGCAGTACTTC. Its translation: CASSVGGGLVEQYF.

CDR3 residues: CASSMSRDLFGNTIYF. CDR3 bases: TGTGCCAGTAGTATGAGCAGGGATCTCTTCGGAAACACCATATATTTT. The V and J genes are TRBV19 and TRBJ1-3; D might be TRBD1 (5 bases). The V end was cut by 3 bases, the J end by 4 bases, with 16 bases between. Germline V gives CDR1 LNHDA, CDR2 SQIVND (reference sequence). This CDR3 has 16 residues.

About this clonotype itself: Being one base from a much bigger clone, this may be a read error. The chain recombines TRBV20-1 with TRBJ2-3; weak D call: TRBD2 (6 bases). Germline V CDR1 and CDR2: DFQATT, SNEGSKA (reference sequence). The CDR3 consists of 16 residues. The CDR3 loop reads CSARAPTSKSTDAQYF. Here the CDR3 DNA reads TGCAGTGCTAGAGCCCCCACTAGCAAAAGCACAGATGCGCAGTATTTT.

The chain couples TRBV13 to TRBJ1-5, with 7 bases that match TRBD1. The CDR3 is 14 amino acids. Germline CDR1 reads PRHDT; CDR2 reads FYEKMQ (reference sequence). J lost 1 base, V lost 4 bases, and 1 base had no gene match. CDR3 DNA: TGTGCCAGCAGCTACAGGGGAAGCAATCAGCCCCAGCATTTT. Its protein product is CASSYRGSNQPQHF.

V and J are TRBV13 and TRBJ1-6; D may be TRBD1 (6 bases). The CDR3 has 17 residues. With 5 bases removed from V and 5 bases from J, the gap between germline ends came to 19 bases. Germline V CDR1 and CDR2: PRHDT, FYEKMQ (reference sequence). In nucleotides, the CDR3 is TGTGCCAGCAGCCAAGAAAGGTCCAGGACAGATAATTCACCCCTCCACTTT. Amino acids: CASSQERSRTDNSPLHF.

This clonotype came up many times. This chain joins TRBV28 and TRBJ2-7; D is possibly TRBD1 (5 bases). CDR1 and CDR2 (germline): MDHEN, SYDVKM. This CDR3 spans 16 amino acids. V was pared by 7 bases and J by 6 bases, with 25 bases between. The chain's CDR3 is CASTTLSRTTGVEQYF. The CDR3 DNA reads as TGTGCCAGCACCACTTTATCCCGAACAACAGGTGTCGAGCAGTACTTC. Complete variable domain (other parts from reference TRBV28 and TRBJ2-7): DVKVTQSSRYLVKRTGEKVFLECVQDMDHENMFWYRQDPGLGLRLIYFSYDVKMKEKGDIPEGYSVSREKKERFSLILESASTNQTSMYLCASTTLSRTTGVEQYFGPGTRLTVT.

This chain links TRBV20-1 with TRBJ1-2; 7 bases align to TRBD1. This CDR3 contains 15 residues. The germline V gene has CDR1 DFQATT and CDR2 SNEGSKA (reference sequence). V was pared by 1 base and J by 9 bases, with 14 bases of the junction left unmatched. CDR3 DNA sequence: TGCAGTGCTAGAGTTGTGGGACAGATGGAAGGAAGCTACACCTTC. Residues: CSARVVGQMEGSYTF.

In the case of this clonotype: A much larger clone differs by one base, so this may be a read error. The chain employs TRBV10-3 and TRBJ2-1; possible D gene TRBD2, 5 bases. The CDR3 is made up of 15 amino acids. Germline CDR1 ENHRY, CDR2 SYGVKD. The CDR3 sequence is CAISPLTAPGNEQLF. The DNA for the CDR3 is TGTGCCATCAGTCCCCTCACGGCCCCGGGGAATGAGCAGCTCTTC.